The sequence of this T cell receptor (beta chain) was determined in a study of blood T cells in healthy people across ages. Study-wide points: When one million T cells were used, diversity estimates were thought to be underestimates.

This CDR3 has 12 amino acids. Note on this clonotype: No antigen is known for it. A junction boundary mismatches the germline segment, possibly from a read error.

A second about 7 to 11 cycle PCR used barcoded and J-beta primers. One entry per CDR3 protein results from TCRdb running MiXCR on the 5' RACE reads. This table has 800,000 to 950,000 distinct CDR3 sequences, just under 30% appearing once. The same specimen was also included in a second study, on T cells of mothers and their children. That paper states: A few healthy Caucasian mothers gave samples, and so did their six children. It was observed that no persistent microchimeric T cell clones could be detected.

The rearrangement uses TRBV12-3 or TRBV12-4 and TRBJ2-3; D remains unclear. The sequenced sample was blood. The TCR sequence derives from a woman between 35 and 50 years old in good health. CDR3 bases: TGTACCAGCAGTTCTTTCGGGGATACGCAGTATTTT. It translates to CTSSSFGDTQYF.